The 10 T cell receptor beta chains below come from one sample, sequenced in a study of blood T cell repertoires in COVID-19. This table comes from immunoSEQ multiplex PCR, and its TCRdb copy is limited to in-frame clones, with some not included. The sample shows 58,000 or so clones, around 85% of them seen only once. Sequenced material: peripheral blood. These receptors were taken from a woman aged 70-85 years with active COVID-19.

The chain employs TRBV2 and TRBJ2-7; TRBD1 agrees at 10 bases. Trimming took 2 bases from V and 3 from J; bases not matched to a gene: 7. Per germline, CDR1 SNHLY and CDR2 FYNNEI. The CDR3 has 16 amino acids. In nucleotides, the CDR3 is TGTGCCAGCAGTGAAATCGGACAGGGGGGAGACTACGAGCAGTACTTC. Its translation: CASSEIGQGGDYEQYF.

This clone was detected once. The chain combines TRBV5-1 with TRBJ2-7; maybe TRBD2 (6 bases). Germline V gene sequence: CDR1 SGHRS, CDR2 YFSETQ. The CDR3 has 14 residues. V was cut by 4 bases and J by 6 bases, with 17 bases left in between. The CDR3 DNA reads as TGCGCCAGCAGCCCTGGGGGGACTCGAAGCGAGCAGTACTTC. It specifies CASSPGGTRSEQYF.

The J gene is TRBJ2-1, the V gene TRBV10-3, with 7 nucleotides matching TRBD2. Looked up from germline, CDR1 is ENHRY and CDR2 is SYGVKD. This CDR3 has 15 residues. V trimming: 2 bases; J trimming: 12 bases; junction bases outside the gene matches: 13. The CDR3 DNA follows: TGTGCCATCAGTGAGACTATAGCGGGTGCCCCGGTGCAGTTCTTC. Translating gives CAISETIAGAPVQFF.

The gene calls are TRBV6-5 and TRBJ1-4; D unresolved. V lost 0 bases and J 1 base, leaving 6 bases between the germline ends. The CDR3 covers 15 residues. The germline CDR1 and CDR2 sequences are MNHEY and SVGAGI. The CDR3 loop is CASSYSRETNEKLFF. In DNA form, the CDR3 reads TGTGCCAGCAGTTACTCGAGAGAAACTAATGAAAAACTGTTTTTT.

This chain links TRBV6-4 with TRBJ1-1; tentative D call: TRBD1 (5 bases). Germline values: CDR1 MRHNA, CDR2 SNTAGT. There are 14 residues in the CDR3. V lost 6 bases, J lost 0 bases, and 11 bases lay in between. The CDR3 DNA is TGTGCCAGCAGCGAGACAGTGCTGAACACTGAAGCTTTCTTT. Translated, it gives CASSETVLNTEAFF.

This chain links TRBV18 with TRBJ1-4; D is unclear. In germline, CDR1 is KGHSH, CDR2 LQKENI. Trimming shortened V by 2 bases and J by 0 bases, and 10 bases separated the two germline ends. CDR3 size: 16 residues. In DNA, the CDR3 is TGTGCCAGCTCACCATTTTACAGTTCAACTAATGAAAAACTGTTTTTT. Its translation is CASSPFYSSTNEKLFF.

This chain's CDR3 is CASSPSLGQGAGRVFF. The CDR3 DNA sequence: TGTGCCAGCAGTCCCAGCTTGGGACAGGGGGCCGGGAGGGTGTTCTTC. The chain uses TRBV28 and TRBJ2-1; 12 bases align to TRBD1. CDR1 and CDR2 (germline): MDHEN, SYDVKM. The trim removed 5 bases at V and 15 bases at J, leaving 17 bases unmatched. The CDR3 runs 16 residues.

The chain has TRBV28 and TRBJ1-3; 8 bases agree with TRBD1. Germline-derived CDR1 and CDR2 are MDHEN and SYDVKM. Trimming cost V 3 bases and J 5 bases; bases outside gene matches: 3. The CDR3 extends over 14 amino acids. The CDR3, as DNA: TGTGCCAGCAGTTTCAGGGACAGGAGAAACACCATATATTTT. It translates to CASSFRDRRNTIYF.

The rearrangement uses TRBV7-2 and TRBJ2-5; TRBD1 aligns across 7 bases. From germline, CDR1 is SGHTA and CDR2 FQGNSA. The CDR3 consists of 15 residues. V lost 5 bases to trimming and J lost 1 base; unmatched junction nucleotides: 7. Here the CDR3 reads CASSQGTVRQETQYF. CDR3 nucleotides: TGTGCCAGCAGCCAGGGGACAGTGCGCCAAGAGACCCAGTACTTC.

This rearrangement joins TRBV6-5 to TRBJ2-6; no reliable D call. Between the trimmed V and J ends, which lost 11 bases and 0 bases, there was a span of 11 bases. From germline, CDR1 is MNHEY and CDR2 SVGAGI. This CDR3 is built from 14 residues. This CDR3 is CAAGTSSGANVLTF. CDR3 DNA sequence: TGTGCCGCAGGAACGTCCTCTGGGGCCAACGTCCTGACTTTC.